This TCR beta chain derives from a study of T cell repertoires in cytomegalovirus infection. Turning to the study itself: Signatures in public TCR beta sequences pointed to both CMV infection and matching HLA type.

TCRdb re-analysed the reads in MiXCR, keeping a single row per CDR3 protein. The sample carries about 740,000 distinct CDR3 sequences, roughly a third recorded once. Concerning this clonotype: The antigen is not known.

General study points: HLA-C-restricted CMV clonotypes gave the most frequent clonotype in two of eight donors. Summed public TCR beta family frequency identified CMV carriers bearing the relevant HLA.

The CDR3 totals 16 residues. The V gene lost 4 bases and the J gene lost 6 bases, with 22 bases spanning the gap. The chain is built from TRBV12-3 or TRBV12-4 and TRBJ2-7; TRBD1 or TRBD2 may be the D gene (5 bases each). Specimen: PBMCs. This clonotype was obtained from a human donor in good health (CMV status not recorded). Some clones in this sample may be carry-over from other donors' samples. This CDR3 reads CASSSPGTVDWGEQYF. The DNA for the CDR3 is TGTGCCAGCAGTTCCCCGGGGACGGTCGATTGGGGCGAGCAGTACTTC.